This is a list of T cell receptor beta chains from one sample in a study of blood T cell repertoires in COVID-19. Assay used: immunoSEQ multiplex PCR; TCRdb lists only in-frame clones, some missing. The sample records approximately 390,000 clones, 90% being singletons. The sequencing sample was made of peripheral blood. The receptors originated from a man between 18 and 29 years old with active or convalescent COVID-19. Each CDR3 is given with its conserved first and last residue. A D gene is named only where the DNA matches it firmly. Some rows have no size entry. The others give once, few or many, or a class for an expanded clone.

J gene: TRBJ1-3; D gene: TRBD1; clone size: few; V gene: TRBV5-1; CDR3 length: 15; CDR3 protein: CASSLGTGSGNTIYF; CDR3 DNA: TGCGCCAGCAGCTTGGGGACAGGTTCTGGAAACACCATATATTTT
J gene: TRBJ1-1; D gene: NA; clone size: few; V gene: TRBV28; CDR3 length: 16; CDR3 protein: CASSLYLMSSGTEAFF; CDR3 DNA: TGTGCCAGCAGTTTGTACCTAATGTCGTCGGGCACTGAAGCTTTCTTT
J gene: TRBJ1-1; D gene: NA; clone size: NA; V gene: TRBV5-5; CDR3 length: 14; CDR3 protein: CASSLSLRRTEAFF; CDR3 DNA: TGTGCCAGCAGCTTGTCGCTAAGGAGGACTGAAGCTTTCTTT
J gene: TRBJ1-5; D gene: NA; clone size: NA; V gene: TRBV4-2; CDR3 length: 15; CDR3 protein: CASSLGDYSNQPQHF; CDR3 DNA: TGTGCCAGCAGCCTAGGGGATTATAGCAATCAGCCCCAGCATTTT
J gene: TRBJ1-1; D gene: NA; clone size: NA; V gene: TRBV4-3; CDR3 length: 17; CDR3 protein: CASSQDTGGALTTEAFF; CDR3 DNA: TGCGCCAGCAGCCAAGATACCGGGGGGGCGTTGACCACTGAAGCTTTCTTT
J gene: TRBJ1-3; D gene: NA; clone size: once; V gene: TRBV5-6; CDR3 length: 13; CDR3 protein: CASSTYSGNTIYF; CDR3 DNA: TGTGCCAGCAGCACCTACTCTGGAAACACCATATATTTT
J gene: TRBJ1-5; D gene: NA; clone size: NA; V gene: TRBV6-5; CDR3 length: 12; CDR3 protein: CASSYSGGRIGF; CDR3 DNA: TGTGCCAGCAGTTACTCGGGGGGACGGATAGGTTTT
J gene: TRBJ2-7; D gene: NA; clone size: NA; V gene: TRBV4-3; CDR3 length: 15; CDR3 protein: CASSQDGRDSYEQYF; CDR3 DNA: TGCGCCAGCAGCCAAGATGGCAGGGACTCCTACGAGCAGTACTTC
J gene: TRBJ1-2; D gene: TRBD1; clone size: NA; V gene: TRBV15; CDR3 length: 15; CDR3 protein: CATSRDNTGVYGYTF; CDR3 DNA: TGTGCCACCAGCAGAGATAACACAGGGGTTTATGGCTACACCTTC
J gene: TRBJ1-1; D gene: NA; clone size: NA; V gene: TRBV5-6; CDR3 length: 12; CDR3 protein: CASSAGRTEAFF; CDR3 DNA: TGTGCCAGCAGCGCAGGCCGCACTGAAGCTTTCTTT
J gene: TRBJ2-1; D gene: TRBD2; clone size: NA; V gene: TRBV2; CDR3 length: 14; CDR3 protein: CASSVLAGGAEQFF; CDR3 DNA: TGTGCCAGCAGTGTGTTAGCGGGAGGTGCTGAGCAGTTCTTC
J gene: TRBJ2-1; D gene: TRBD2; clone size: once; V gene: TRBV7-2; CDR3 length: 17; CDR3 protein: CASSSLVKRGPYNEQFF; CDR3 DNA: TGTGCCAGCAGCTCATTGGTTAAGCGGGGGCCGTACAATGAGCAGTTCTTC
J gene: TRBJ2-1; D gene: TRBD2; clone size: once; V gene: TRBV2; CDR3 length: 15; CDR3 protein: CASRGTSGGANEQFF; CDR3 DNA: TGTGCCAGCAGAGGGACTAGCGGGGGGGCCAATGAGCAGTTCTTC
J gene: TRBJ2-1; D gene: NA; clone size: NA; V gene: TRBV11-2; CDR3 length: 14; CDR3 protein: CASSLDRGLREQFF; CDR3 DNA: TGTGCCAGCAGCTTAGACCGAGGGCTAAGAGAGCAGTTCTTC
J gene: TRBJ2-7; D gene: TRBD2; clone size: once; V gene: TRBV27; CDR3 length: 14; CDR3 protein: CASTPSGIPYEQYF; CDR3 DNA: TGTGCCAGCACCCCTAGCGGGATCCCCTACGAGCAGTACTTC
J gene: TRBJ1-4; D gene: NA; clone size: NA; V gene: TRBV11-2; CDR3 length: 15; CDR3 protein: CASSPVAGVWEKLFF; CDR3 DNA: TGTGCCAGCAGCCCGGTGGCAGGGGTTTGGGAAAAACTGTTTTTT
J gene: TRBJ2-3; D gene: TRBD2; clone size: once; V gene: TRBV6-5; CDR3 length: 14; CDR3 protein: CATTWTSTTDTQYF; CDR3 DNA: TGTGCCACTACATGGACTAGCACCACAGATACGCAGTATTTT
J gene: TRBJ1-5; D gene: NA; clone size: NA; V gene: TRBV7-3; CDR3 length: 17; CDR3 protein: CASSLKQRGEGNQPQHF; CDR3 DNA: TGTGCCAGCAGCTTAAAACAGCGTGGGGAGGGCAATCAGCCCCAGCATTTT
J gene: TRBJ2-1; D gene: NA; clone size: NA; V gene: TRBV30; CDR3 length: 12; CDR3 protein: CAWRRQNNEQFF; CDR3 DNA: TGTGCCTGGAGACGACAGAACAATGAGCAGTTCTTC
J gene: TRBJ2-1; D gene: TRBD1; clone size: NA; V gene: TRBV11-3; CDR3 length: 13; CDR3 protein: CASSPTGVGEQFF; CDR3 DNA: TGTGCCAGCAGCCCGACAGGGGTCGGGGAGCAGTTCTTC
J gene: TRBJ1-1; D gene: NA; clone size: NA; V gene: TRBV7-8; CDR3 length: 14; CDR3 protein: CASRRASQTTEAFF; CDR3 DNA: TGTGCCAGCAGGCGGGCCTCGCAGACCACTGAAGCTTTCTTT
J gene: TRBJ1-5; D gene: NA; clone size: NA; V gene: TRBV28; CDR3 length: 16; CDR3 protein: CASSLYAGPINQPQHF; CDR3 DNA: TGTGCCAGCAGTTTATACGCGGGACCGATCAATCAGCCCCAGCATTTT
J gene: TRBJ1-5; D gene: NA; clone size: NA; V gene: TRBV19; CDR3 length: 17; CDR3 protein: CASSIDLFRGSNQPQHF; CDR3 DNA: TGTGCCAGTAGTATAGATCTATTTAGGGGGAGCAATCAGCCCCAGCATTTT
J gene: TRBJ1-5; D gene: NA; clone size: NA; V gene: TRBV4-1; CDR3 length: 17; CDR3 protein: CASSLMGASASNQPQHF; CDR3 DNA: TGCGCCAGCAGCCTCATGGGGGCTTCTGCTAGCAATCAGCCCCAGCATTTT
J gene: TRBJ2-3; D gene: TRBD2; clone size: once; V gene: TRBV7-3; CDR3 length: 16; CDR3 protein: CASSLGLAGVQDTQYF; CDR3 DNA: TGTGCCAGCAGCTTGGGACTAGCGGGAGTACAAGATACGCAGTATTTT
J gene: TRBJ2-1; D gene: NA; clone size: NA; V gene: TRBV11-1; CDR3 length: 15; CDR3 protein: CASSLVLRAYNEQFF; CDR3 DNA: TGTGCCAGCAGCTTAGTACTACGAGCCTACAATGAGCAGTTCTTC
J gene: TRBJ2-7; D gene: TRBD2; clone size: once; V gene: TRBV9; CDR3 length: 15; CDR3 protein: CASSSTTAGWGEQYF; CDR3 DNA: TGTGCCAGCAGCTCAACGACAGCGGGGTGGGGCGAGCAGTACTTC
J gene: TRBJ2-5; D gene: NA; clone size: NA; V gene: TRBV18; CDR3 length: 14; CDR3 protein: CASSPPSDQETQYF; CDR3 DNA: TGTGCCAGCTCACCACCTAGCGACCAAGAGACCCAGTACTTC
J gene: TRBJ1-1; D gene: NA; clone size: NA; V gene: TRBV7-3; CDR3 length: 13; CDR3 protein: CASGKGPNTEAFF; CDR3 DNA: TGTGCCAGCGGCAAGGGGCCGAACACTGAAGCTTTCTTT
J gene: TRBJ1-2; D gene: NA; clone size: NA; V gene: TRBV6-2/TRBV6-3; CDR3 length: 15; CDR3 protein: CASSYPLSGNYGYTF; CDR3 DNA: TGTGCCAGCAGTTATCCCCTATCAGGGAACTATGGCTACACCTTC
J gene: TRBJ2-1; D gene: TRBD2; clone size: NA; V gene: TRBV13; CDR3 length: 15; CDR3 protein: CASSLASGGYNEQFF; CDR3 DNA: TGTGCCAGCAGCCTTGCTAGCGGAGGGTACAATGAGCAGTTCTTC
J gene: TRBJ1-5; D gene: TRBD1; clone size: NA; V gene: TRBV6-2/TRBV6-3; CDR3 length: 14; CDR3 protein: CASSYRQGNQPQHF; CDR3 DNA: TGTGCCAGCAGTTACCGACAGGGGAATCAGCCCCAGCATTTT
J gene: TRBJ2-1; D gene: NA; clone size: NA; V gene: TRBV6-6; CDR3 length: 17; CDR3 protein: CASSPMGKGHSYNEQFF; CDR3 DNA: TGTGCCAGCAGTCCCATGGGGAAGGGGCATTCCTACAATGAGCAGTTCTTC
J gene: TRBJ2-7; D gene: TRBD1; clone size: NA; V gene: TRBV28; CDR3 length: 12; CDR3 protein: CASSSNRGEQYF; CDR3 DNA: TGTGCCAGCAGTTCAAACAGGGGCGAGCAGTACTTC
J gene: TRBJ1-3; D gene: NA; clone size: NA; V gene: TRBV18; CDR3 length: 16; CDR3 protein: CASSPQGRSGRNTIYF; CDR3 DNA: TGTGCCAGCTCACCACAAGGCAGGTCGGGGAGAAACACCATATATTTT
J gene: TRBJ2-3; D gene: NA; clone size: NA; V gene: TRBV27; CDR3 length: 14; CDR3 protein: CASRPGLRTDTQYF; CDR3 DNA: TGTGCCTCCCGCCCGGGACTCCGCACAGATACGCAGTATTTT
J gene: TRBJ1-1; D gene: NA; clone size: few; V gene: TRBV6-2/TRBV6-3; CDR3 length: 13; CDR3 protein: CASRPTANTEAFF; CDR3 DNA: TGTGCCAGCAGGCCTACAGCGAACACTGAAGCTTTCTTT
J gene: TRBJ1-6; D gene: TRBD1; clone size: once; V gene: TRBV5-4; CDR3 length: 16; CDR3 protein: CASSFELTGNNSPLHF; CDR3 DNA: TGTGCCAGCAGCTTTGAACTGACAGGGAATAATTCACCCCTCCACTTT
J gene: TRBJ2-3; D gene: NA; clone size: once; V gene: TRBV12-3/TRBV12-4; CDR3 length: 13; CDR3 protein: CAVRQASTDTQYF; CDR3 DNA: TGTGCCGTCAGACAGGCTAGCACAGATACGCAGTATTTT
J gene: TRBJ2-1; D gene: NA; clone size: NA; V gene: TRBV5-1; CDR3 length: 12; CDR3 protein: CASSLATFEQFF; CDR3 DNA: TGCGCCAGCAGCTTGGCTACCTTTGAGCAGTTCTTC
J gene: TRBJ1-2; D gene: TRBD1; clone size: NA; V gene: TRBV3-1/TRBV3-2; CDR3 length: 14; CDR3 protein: CASSQPGQGYGYTF; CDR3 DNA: TGTGCCAGCAGCCAACCGGGACAGGGCTATGGCTACACCTTC
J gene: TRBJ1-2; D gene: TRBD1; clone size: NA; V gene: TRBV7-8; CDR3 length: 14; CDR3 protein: CASSLGTGDRGYTF; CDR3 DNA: TGTGCCAGCAGCTTGGGTACAGGGGACAGAGGCTACACCTTC
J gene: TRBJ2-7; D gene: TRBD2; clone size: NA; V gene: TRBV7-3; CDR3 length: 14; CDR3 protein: CASSFSGSNNEQYF; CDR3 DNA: TGTGCCAGCAGCTTCAGCGGGAGTAACAACGAGCAGTACTTC
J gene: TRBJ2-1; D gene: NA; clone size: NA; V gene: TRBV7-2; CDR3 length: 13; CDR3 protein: CASAKGDYNEQFF; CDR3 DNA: TGTGCCAGCGCGAAGGGGGACTACAATGAGCAGTTCTTC
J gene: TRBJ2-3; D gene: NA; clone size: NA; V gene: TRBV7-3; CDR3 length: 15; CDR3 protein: CASSLISERTDTQYF; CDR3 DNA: TGTGCCAGCAGCTTAATTAGCGAACGCACAGATACGCAGTATTTT